This passage covers 25 T cell receptor beta chains from one sample sequenced in a study of blood T cells in healthy people across ages. Through a sample-barcoded 5' primer and a J-beta primer mix, a second PCR was run for roughly 6 to 12 cycles. TCRdb passed the 5' RACE reads through MiXCR, listing each CDR3 protein once. In the table there are around 500,000 distinct CDR3 sequences, less than 60% of which are singletons. Sequencing used blood. Receptors originate from an elderly man in good health.

This clonotype was detected ten times or more. V is TRBV6-5 and J is TRBJ2-5; 11 bases align to TRBD2. The germline CDR1 and CDR2 sequences are MNHEY and SVGAGI. The ends lost 6 bases at V and 6 bases at J; junction bases unmatched: 6. The CDR3 is made up of 14 amino acids. CDR3 region: CASRMGLAEKTQYF. The CDR3 DNA reads TGTGCCAGCAGGATGGGACTAGCGGAAAAGACCCAGTACTTC.

This clonotype was counted many times. The V and J genes are TRBV6-6 and TRBJ1-4, with 7 bases fitting TRBD1. V shed 2 bases and J 5 bases; nucleotides not matched to a gene: 2. The CDR3 sequence is 14 residues long. In germline, CDR1 is MNHNY, CDR2 SVGAGI (reference sequence). The CDR3 protein is CASSYGRGNEKLFF. CDR3 nucleotide sequence: TGTGCCAGCAGTTACGGCAGGGGGAATGAAAAACTGTTTTTT.

In its sample, this clonotype was seen a few times. The rearrangement links TRBV4-3 to TRBJ2-3; no reliable D call. Germline assignment: CDR1 LGHNA and CDR2 YSLEER. CDR3 size: 13 residues. Between the trimmed V and J ends, which lost 11 bases and 2 bases, there was a span of 14 bases. CDR3 protein: CAGPSRITDTQYF. CDR3 nucleotides: TGCGCCGGCCCGTCCAGGATCACAGATACGCAGTATTTT.

V gene TRBV3-1 combines with J gene TRBJ1-1, with D maybe TRBD1 (5 bases). V was cut by 4 bases and J by 6 bases, with 15 bases left in between. CDR1 and CDR2 (germline): LGHDT, YNNKEL (reference sequence). CDR3 length: 14 amino acids. For the CDR3, the DNA is TGTGCCAGCAGCCGATGGGACGGGGAGTCTGAAGCTTTCTTT. It specifies CASSRWDGESEAFF.

This clonotype was counted a few times. This chain uses TRBV5-5 with TRBJ2-3, with D unclear. V shed 4 bases and J shed 6 bases, with 18 bases lying between them. This CDR3 spans 15 amino acids. The germline gives CDR1 SGHKS, CDR2 YYEKEE (reference sequence). CDR3: CASSTFDSPRDTQYF. CDR3 in DNA: TGTGCCAGCAGCACCTTTGACTCACCGCGGGATACGCAGTATTTT.

In this sample, this clonotype turned up a few times. The gene calls are TRBV30 and TRBJ2-7, with 10 bases fitting TRBD1. The CDR3 has 15 amino acids. J was trimmed by 2 bases and V by 2 bases; bases with no gene match: 6. Germline V CDR1 and CDR2: GTSNPN, SVGIG (reference sequence). Written as DNA, the CDR3 is TGTGCCTGGAGTAGGGGACAGGGGATCACCTACGAGCAGTACTTC. Its protein is CAWSRGQGITYEQYF.

This clonotype came up a few times. The V and J genes are TRBV4-3 and TRBJ1-1; D possibly corresponds to TRBD1 (6 bases). V lost 3 bases and J 8 bases, leaving 13 bases between the germline ends. Germline V gene lookup returns CDR1 LGHNA and CDR2 YSLEER. This CDR3 has 13 residues. CDR3 sequence: CASSHATGTEAFF. As DNA, the CDR3 is TGCGCCAGCAGCCATGCAACCGGGACAGAAGCTTTCTTT.

This clonotype was observed many times. The chain recombines TRBV6-5 with TRBJ2-3; D perhaps matches TRBD1 (6 bases). The CDR3 extends over 15 amino acids. Trimming removed 5 bases from V and 2 bases from J, with 14 bases in between. The germline V gene has CDR1 MNHEY and CDR2 SVGAGI. CDR3 residues: CASSAPGQVTDTQYF. The CDR3 DNA reads TGTGCCAGCAGTGCCCCGGGACAAGTCACAGATACGCAGTATTTT.

This chain connects TRBV7-3 to TRBJ2-1; 8 nucleotides agree with TRBD2. Unmatched junction bases numbered 4, after V lost 2 bases and J lost 7 bases. This CDR3 has 14 residues. Germline-derived CDR1 and CDR2 are SGHTA and FQGTGA. CDR3 amino acids: CASSLVGGVNEQFF. The CDR3 nucleotides are TGTGCCAGCAGCTTAGTCGGGGGGGTGAATGAGCAGTTCTTC.

The rearrangement uses TRBV24-1 and TRBJ2-7; 10 nucleotides agree with TRBD1. Looked up from germline, CDR1 is KGHDR and CDR2 is SFDVKD. V shed 2 bases, J shed 6 bases, and the junction held 6 bases outside the gene matches. CDR3 length: 15 amino acids. The CDR3 region is CATSDSFGTGAEQYF. CDR3 DNA sequence: TGTGCCACCAGTGATTCCTTTGGGACAGGGGCCGAGCAGTACTTC.

This chain links TRBV7-3 with TRBJ2-3, with TRBD2 as a possible D gene (6 bases). The V gene lost 1 base and the J gene lost 5 bases, with 16 bases spanning the gap. The germline gives CDR1 SGHTA, CDR2 FQGTGA. This CDR3 comprises 16 residues. The chain's CDR3 is CASSLKMGGIGDTQYF. Here the CDR3 DNA reads TGTGCCAGCAGCTTAAAGATGGGGGGAATCGGAGATACGCAGTATTTT. Supplemented by reference TRBV7-3 and TRBJ2-3, the full variable domain reads GAGVSQTPSNKVTEKGKYVELRCDPISGHTALYWYRQSLGQGPEFLIYFQGTGAADDSGLPNDRFFAVRPEGSVSTLKIQRTERGDSAVYLCASSLKMGGIGDTQYFGPGTRLTVL.

This chain connects TRBV7-2 to TRBJ2-3; 9 bases agree with TRBD2. Trimming took 2 bases from V and 6 from J; bases not matched to a gene: 6. The CDR3 totals 15 residues. Germline V gene data show CDR1 as SGHTA and CDR2 as FQGNSA. CDR3 coding DNA: TGTGCCAGCAGCTTATTAGCGGGGGCCGGGGATACGCAGTATTTT. It translates to CASSLLAGAGDTQYF.

The chain carries TRBV9 and TRBJ1-3; D unresolved. CDR1 is SGDLS and CDR2 is YYNGEE in the germline V gene. There are 16 residues in the CDR3. Trimming took 2 bases from V and 1 from J, leaving 13 bases between them. DNA of the CDR3: TGTGCCAGCAGCGTCGCTACGGGGATTTCTGGAAACACCATATATTTT. Translated, it gives CASSVATGISGNTIYF.

This sequence joins TRBV5-1 and TRBJ2-1; 8 bases line up with TRBD2. Germline values: CDR1 SGHRS, CDR2 YFSETQ. There are 16 residues in the CDR3. V gave up 3 bases and J gave up 6 bases; unmatched junction bases: 11. The DNA for the CDR3 is TGCGCCAGCAGCTCCCCCGTCGGGGGGGCGGGCAATGAGCAGTTCTTC. Protein product: CASSSPVGGAGNEQFF.

In its sample, this clonotype was seen once. The chain's CDR3 is CSASPTGGLAQPQHF. For the CDR3, the DNA is TGCAGTGCTAGCCCGACAGGGGGCTTGGCTCAGCCCCAGCATTTT. V gene TRBV20-1 combines with J gene TRBJ1-5, with TRBD1 matching 10 bases. The CDR3 is 15 amino acids. The junction had 8 bases not matched to a gene; V was cut back by 3 bases and J by 6 bases. CDR1 and CDR2 (germline): DFQATT, SNEGSKA (reference sequence).

This chain uses TRBV9 with TRBJ2-7, with TRBD2 matching 8 bases. The V and J ends lost 3 bases and 6 bases, in that order; junction bases with no gene match: 8. Germline V gene lookup returns CDR1 SGDLS and CDR2 YYNGEE. This CDR3 contains 14 residues. This chain's CDR3 is CASSAGLGLSEQYF. CDR3 DNA: TGTGCCAGCAGCGCGGGACTAGGGCTTAGCGAGCAGTACTTC.

With respect to this clonotype: The junction departs from the called germline gene at one end, perhaps through a read error. The chain recombines TRBV7-3 with TRBJ1-1, with a possible D match to TRBD1 (5 bases). The germline V gene has CDR1 SGHTA and CDR2 FQGTGA. The CDR3 has 19 amino acids. CDR3 DNA: TGTGCCAGCAGCTTAAGGGCAGTTGGGACCCTCACCAGGTACACTGAAACTTTCTTT. This codes for CASSLRAVGTLTRYTETFF. The full variable domain, in which reference TRBV7-3 and TRBJ1-1 provide the parts outside the CDR3, is GAGVSQTPSNKVTEKGKYVELRCDPISGHTALYWYRQSLGQGPEFLIYFQGTGAADDSGLPNDRFFAVRPEGSVSTLKIQRTERGDSAVYLCASSLRAVGTLTRYTETFFGQGTRLTVV.

Notes on this clonotype: The junction differs from germline at one of its ends, possibly a read error. The J gene is TRBJ2-5, the V gene TRBV7-3; TRBD1 matches at 7 bases. Germline CDR1 is SGHTA and CDR2 is FQGTGA. The CDR3 has 14 residues. CDR3 in DNA: TGTGCCAGCAGCCCGGGACAGCTTCAAGAGGCCCAGTACTTC. This encodes CASSPGQLQEAQYF.

The chain is built from TRBV2 and TRBJ2-1; D perhaps matches TRBD1 (7 bases). CDR1 and CDR2 from the germline V gene are SNHLY and FYNNEI. This CDR3 has 15 residues. The V and J ends lost 8 bases and 10 bases respectively, with 24 bases between them. CDR3 in DNA: TGTGCCAGCCACCCTTACGGGGCCTCAGGGGGGGAGCAGTTCTTC. This translates into CASHPYGASGGEQFF.

This chain links TRBV7-2 with TRBJ2-1, with D maybe TRBD1 (5 bases). The V end was cut by 0 bases, the J end by 4 bases, with 13 bases between. The CDR3 has 16 residues. Germline V gene data show CDR1 as SGHTA and CDR2 as FQGNSA. The CDR3 nucleotides are TGTGCCAGCAGCTTAGCTGGAACAGGAGCATACAATGAGCAGTTCTTC. This encodes CASSLAGTGAYNEQFF. Filled out from reference TRBV7-2 and TRBJ2-1, the complete variable domain reads GAGVSQSPSNKVTEKGKDVELRCDPISGHTALYWYRQSLGQGLEFLIYFQGNSAPDKSGLPSDRFSAERTGGSVSTLTIQRTQQEDSAVYLCASSLAGTGAYNEQFFGPGTRLTVL.

V gene TRBV29-1 combines with J gene TRBJ1-2, with 9 bases lining up with TRBD1. The CDR3 is 11 amino acids. Germline CDR1 and CDR2: SQVTM and ANQGSEA. V was clipped by 7 bases and J by 7 bases; unmatched bases: 4. CDR3 region: CSGTGDCGYTF. Written as DNA, the CDR3 is TGCAGCGGGACAGGGGACTGTGGCTACACCTTC.

The chain has TRBV6-5 and TRBJ2-1; D gene unclear. Trimming removed 2 bases at V and 3 bases at J, with 11 bases between. From germline, CDR1 is MNHEY and CDR2 SVGAGI. The CDR3 loop spans 15 amino acids. The CDR3: CASSYGLEVYNEQFF. CDR3 in DNA: TGTGCCAGCAGTTACGGGCTAGAGGTCTACAATGAGCAGTTCTTC.

V is TRBV29-1 and J is TRBJ2-3; D remains ambiguous. V lost 0 bases, J lost 2 bases, and 15 bases lay in between. This CDR3 spans 16 amino acids. The germline CDR1 and CDR2 sequences are SQVTM and ANQGSEA. CDR3 nucleotide sequence: TGCAGCGTTGAAGATAATGGGCAGAGCTTCACAGATACGCAGTATTTT. Protein product: CSVEDNGQSFTDTQYF.

V is TRBV3-1 and J is TRBJ1-2; 8 bases map to TRBD1. This CDR3 comprises 14 residues. The V segment lost 0 bases and the J segment 4 bases; nucleotides outside the gene matches: 1. From germline, CDR1 is LGHDT and CDR2 YNNKEL (reference sequence). CDR3 sequence: CASSQETGAYGYTF. CDR3 coding DNA: TGTGCCAGCAGCCAAGAGACAGGGGCCTATGGCTACACCTTC. The full variable domain, with the rest looked up from reference TRBV3-1 and TRBJ1-2, is DTAVSQTPKYLVTQMGNDKSIKCEQNLGHDTMYWYKQDSKKFLKIMFSYNNKELIINETVPNRFSPKSPDKAHLNLHINSLELGDSAVYFCASSQETGAYGYTFGSGTRLTVV.

The chain employs TRBV20-1 and TRBJ1-1, with D maybe TRBD1 (5 bases). The V gene's germline CDR1 is DFQATT and CDR2 SNEGSKA (reference sequence). CDR3 length equals 15 residues. Trimming removed 0 bases from V and 0 bases from J, with 11 bases in between. The CDR3 here is CSAREEGRMNTEAFF. Here the CDR3 DNA reads TGCAGTGCTAGAGAAGAGGGACGGATGAACACTGAAGCTTTCTTT.